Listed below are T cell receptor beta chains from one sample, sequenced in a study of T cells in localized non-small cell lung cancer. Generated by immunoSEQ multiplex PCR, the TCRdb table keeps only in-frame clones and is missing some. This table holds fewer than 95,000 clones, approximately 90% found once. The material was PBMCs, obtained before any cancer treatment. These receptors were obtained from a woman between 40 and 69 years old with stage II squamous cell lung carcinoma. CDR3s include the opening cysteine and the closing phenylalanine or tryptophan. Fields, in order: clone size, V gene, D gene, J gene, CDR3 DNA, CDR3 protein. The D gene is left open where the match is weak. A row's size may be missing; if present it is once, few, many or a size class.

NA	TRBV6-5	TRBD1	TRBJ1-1	TGTGCCAGCACCTCCAGGGGGCGGGAAGGAGAGGCTTTCTTT	CASTSRGREGEAFF
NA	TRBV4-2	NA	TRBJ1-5	TGTGCCAGCAGCCATCCCGGGGAGGGGCCCCAGCATTTT	CASSHPGEGPQHF
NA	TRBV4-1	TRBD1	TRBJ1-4	TGCGCCAGCAGCCAGGCCGGGACAGGGTATGAAAAACTGTTTTTT	CASSQAGTGYEKLFF
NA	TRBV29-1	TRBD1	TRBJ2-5	TGCAGCGTCCAAGACAGGGGGCCCTTCGAGACCCAGTACTTC	CSVQDRGPFETQYF
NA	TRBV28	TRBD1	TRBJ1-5	TGTGCCAGCAGTTTCGGGGGACAGGGCAGACAGCCCCAGCATTTT	CASSFGGQGRQPQHF
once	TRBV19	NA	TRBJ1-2	TGTGCCAGTAAATATGCAGGGAACTATGGCTACACCTTC	CASKYAGNYGYTF
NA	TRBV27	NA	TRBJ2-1	TGTGCCAGCAGTTCCCGGGACGGAGGGGACAATGAGCAGTTCTTC	CASSSRDGGDNEQFF
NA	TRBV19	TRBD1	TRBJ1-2	TGTGCCAGTAGTGTCGGACAGGGACAAGGTGGCTACACCTTC	CASSVGQGQGGYTF
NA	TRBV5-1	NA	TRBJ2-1	TGCGCCAGCAGCCTGGGCGGGACCGTCAATGAGCAGTTCTTC	CASSLGGTVNEQFF
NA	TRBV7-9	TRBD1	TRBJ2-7	TGTGCCAGCAGCTTAGCGTCGGAGACAGGGGCCTACGAGCAGTACTTC	CASSLASETGAYEQYF
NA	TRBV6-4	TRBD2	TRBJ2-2	TGTGCCAGCAGTCCACTAGCGGGGGCCACGAACACCGGGGAGCTGTTTTTT	CASSPLAGATNTGELFF
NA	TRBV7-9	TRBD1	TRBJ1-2	TGTGCCAGCAGCGCGGACAGGGGGAACTATGGCTACACCTTC	CASSADRGNYGYTF
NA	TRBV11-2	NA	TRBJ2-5	TGTGCCAGCAGCTCCGGGGGCGGGAATCGAGAGACCCAGTACTTC	CASSSGGGNRETQYF
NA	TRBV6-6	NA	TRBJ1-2	TGTGCCAGCAGTTCCGGGGCCCCCATTGGCTACACCTTC	CASSSGAPIGYTF
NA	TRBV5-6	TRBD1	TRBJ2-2	TGTGCCAGCAGCCCTCGACAGGGAAACACCGGGGAGCTGTTTTTT	CASSPRQGNTGELFF
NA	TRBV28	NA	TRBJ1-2	TGTGCCAGCAGTTCCGTCCGACGTTATATCGATGGCTACACCTTC	CASSSVRRYIDGYTF
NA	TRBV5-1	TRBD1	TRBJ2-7	TGCGCCAGCAAACCTACGTGGACAGGGGAAGGCTACGAGCAGTACTTC	CASKPTWTGEGYEQYF
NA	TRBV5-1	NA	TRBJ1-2	TGCGCCAGCAGCTTGGAACGGGCTAACTATGGCTACACCTTC	CASSLERANYGYTF
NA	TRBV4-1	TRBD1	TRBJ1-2	TGCGCCAGCAGCCCGGACAGGTCCACCTATGGCTACACCTTC	CASSPDRSTYGYTF
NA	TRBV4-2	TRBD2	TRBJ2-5	TGTGCCAGCAGCCTATACTCGGGACTAGCCCTGGAGACCCAGTACTTC	CASSLYSGLALETQYF
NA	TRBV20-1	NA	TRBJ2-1	TGCAGTGCTAGTCAGGTTGAGCAGTTCTTC	CSASQVEQFF
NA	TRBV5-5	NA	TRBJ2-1	TGTGCCAGCAGCCCCGTGGGGGCCCCAGACGAGCAGTTCTTC	CASSPVGAPDEQFF
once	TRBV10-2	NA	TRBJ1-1	TGCGCCAGCAGTGGGCCCGGTCACGCAGGGCGGGGAAACGGTGAAGCTTTCTTT	CASSGPGHAGRGNGEAFF
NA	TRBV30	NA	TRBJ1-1	TGTGCCTGGACCCGGAACGCTGAAGCTTTCTTT	CAWTRNAEAFF
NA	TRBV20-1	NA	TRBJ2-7	TGCAGTGCTAGGGGAGGTTACGAGCAGTACTTC	CSARGGYEQYF
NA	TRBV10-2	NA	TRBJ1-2	TGCGCCAGCAGTACCCGGGACGCCGCTGGTGGCTACACCTTC	CASSTRDAAGGYTF
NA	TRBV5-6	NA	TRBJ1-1	TGTGCCAGCAGCTTTTTGGACGGATCCTTCAAGGGCACTGAAGCTTTCTTT	CASSFLDGSFKGTEAFF
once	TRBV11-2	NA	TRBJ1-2	TGTGCCAGCAGCATAAGGACAGAAGAGCCTAACTATGGCTACACCTTC	CASSIRTEEPNYGYTF
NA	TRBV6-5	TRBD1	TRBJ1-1	TGTGCCAGCAGTTACTCGACGGGACAGGGGCTAGAAGCTTTCTTT	CASSYSTGQGLEAFF
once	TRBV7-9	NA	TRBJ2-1	TGTGCCAGCAGCGGGGGTTCCTACAATGAGCAGTTCTTC	CASSGGSYNEQFF
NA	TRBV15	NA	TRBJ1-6	TGTGCCACCAGCAGTCCGGGACGGAATAATTCACCCCTCCACTTT	CATSSPGRNNSPLHF
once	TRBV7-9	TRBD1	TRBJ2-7	TGTGCCAGCAGCCCCCCCATGGGACAGGGAGACCCCTACGAGCAGTACTTC	CASSPPMGQGDPYEQYF
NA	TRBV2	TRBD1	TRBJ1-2	TGTGCCAGCATATCAGGGGGGCACCAAGCCTATGGCTACACCTTC	CASISGGHQAYGYTF
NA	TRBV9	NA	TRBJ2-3	TGTGCCAGCAGCGCTGGGTCCGGATACACAGATACGCAGTATTTT	CASSAGSGYTDTQYF
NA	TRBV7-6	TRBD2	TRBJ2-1	TGTGCCAGCAGCTTAGGCGGGAGGGGGGCTGGTGAGCAGTTCTTC	CASSLGGRGAGEQFF
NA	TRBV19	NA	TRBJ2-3	TGTGCCAGTAGGCCCTCGGACAGAAGCACAGATACGCAGTATTTT	CASRPSDRSTDTQYF
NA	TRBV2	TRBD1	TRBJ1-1	TGTGCCAGCAGTCAGGACAGGGGGCTGGCTGAAGCTTTCTTT	CASSQDRGLAEAFF
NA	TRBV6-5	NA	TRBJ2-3	TGTGCCAGCAGGTCCCCGACAGATACGCAGTATTTT	CASRSPTDTQYF
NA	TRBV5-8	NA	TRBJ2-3	TGTGCCAGCAGCCCGGCCATTACGCAGTATTTT	CASSPAITQYF
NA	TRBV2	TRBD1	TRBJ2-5	TGTGCCAGCAGTGAGGGACAGGGAGAAGTGTCGGAGACCCAGTACTTC	CASSEGQGEVSETQYF
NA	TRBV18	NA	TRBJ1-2	TGTGCCAGCTCACCAAGGCGGGGAGCTAACTATGGCTACACCTTC	CASSPRRGANYGYTF
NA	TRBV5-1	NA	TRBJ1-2	TGCGCCAGCAGCGATAGCCTCTCTGGCTATGGCTACACCTTC	CASSDSLSGYGYTF
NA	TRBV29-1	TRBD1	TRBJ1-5	TGCAGCGTGGGGACAGGGGGCCGCAATCAGCCCCAGCATTTT	CSVGTGGRNQPQHF
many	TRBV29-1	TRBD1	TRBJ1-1	TGCAGCGTGAAGGGACAGCCGAACACTGAAGCTTTCTTT	CSVKGQPNTEAFF
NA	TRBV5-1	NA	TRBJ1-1	TGCGCCAGCAGCTTGATAGGGGGAAACACTGAAGCTTTCTTT	CASSLIGGNTEAFF
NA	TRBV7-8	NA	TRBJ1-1	TGTGCCAGCAGCTTAGGAGGTAGGGGAACTGAAGCTTTCTTT	CASSLGGRGTEAFF
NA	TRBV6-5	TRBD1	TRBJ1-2	TGTGCCAGCCAGGGACAGGGATTGTATGGCTACACCTTC	CASQGQGLYGYTF
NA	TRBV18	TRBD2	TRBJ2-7	TGTGCCAGCTCACCAAGCCCCGGGCGAGCGGGAGTCGAGCAGTACTTC	CASSPSPGRAGVEQYF
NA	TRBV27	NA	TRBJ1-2	TGTGCCAGCAGTTTATCCCCCTCTGGGGGGGCTTACTATGGCTACACCTTC	CASSLSPSGGAYYGYTF
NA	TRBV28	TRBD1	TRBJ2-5	TGTGCCAGCAGTTTAACAGGGGGCCATCAAGAGACCCAGTACTTC	CASSLTGGHQETQYF
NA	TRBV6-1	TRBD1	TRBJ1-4	TGTGCCAGCAGATCGGACAGGGTCGGTGAAAAACTGTTTTTT	CASRSDRVGEKLFF
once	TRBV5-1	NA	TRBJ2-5	TGCGCCAGCAACAGGGACCAAGAGACCCAGTACTTC	CASNRDQETQYF
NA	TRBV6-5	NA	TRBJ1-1	TGTGCCAGCAAGGGCTGGGGGAACACTGAAGCTTTCTTT	CASKGWGNTEAFF